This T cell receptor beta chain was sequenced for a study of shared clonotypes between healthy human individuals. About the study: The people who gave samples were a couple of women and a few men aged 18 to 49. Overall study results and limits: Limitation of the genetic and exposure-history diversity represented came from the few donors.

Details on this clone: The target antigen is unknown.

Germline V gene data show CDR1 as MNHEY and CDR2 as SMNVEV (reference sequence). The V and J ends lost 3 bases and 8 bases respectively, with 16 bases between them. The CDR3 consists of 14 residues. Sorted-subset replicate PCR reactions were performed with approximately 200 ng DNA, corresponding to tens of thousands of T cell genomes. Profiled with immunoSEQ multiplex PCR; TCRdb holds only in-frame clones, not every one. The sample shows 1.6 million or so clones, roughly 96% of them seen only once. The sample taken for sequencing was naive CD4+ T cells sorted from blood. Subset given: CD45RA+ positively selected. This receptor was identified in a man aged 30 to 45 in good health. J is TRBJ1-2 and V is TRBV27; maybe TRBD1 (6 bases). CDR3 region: CASSFDLGGSGYTF. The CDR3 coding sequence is TGTGCCAGCAGTTTTGATTTGGGGGGCAGCGGCTACACCTTC.